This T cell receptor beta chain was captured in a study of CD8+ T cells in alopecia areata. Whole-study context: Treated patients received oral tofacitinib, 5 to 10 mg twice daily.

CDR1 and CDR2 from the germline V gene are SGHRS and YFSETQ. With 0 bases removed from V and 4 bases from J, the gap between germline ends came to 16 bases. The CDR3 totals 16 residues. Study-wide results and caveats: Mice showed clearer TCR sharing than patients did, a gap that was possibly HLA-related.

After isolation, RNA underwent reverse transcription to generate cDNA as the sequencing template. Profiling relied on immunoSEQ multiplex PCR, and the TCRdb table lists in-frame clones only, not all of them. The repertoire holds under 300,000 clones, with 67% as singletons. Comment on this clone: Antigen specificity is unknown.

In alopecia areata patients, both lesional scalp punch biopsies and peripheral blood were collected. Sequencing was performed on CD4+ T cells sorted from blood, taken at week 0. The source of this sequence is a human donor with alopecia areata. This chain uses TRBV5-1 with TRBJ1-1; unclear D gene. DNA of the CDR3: TGCGCCAGCAGCTTGGCCGATTGGGGATTTGGCACTGAAGCTTTCTTT. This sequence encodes CASSLADWGFGTEAFF. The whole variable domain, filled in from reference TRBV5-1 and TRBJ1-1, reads KAGVTQTPRYLIKTRGQQVTLSCSPISGHRSVSWYQQTPGQGLQFLFEYFSETQRNKGNFPGRFSGRQFSNSRSEMNVSTLELGDSALYLCASSLADWGFGTEAFFGQGTRLTVV.